This TCR beta chain comes out of a study of blood T cell repertoires in COVID-19. Background on the study: Sites across the United States, Italy and Spain contributed samples from acute and convalescent COVID-19. T cells, B-cell-depleted T cells, or PBMCs supplied cDNA or gDNA.

Per the study methods: Nucleated cell number was recorded as an estimate derived from reference gene primer amplification. Using immunoSEQ multiplex PCR, the repertoire was profiled, and TCRdb retains in-frame clones only, with some absent. The D gene and trimming were derived from the DNA, and the V and J assignments and clone size from that table. The sample shows 90,000 to 120,000 clones, 80% to 90% of them seen only once. Germline CDR1 reads MNHEY; CDR2 reads SMNVEV (reference sequence). Trimming took 6 bases from V and 4 from J; bases not matched to a gene: 9. The CDR3 is 15 residues long. The chain employs TRBV27 and TRBJ1-2; TRBD1 aligns across 9 bases. Sequenced sample: peripheral blood. The sequence was obtained from a middle-aged man with active or convalescent COVID-19. The CDR3 spells CASRQLWDRAYGYTF. DNA of the CDR3: TGTGCCAGCAGACAGTTGTGGGACAGGGCCTATGGCTACACCTTC.